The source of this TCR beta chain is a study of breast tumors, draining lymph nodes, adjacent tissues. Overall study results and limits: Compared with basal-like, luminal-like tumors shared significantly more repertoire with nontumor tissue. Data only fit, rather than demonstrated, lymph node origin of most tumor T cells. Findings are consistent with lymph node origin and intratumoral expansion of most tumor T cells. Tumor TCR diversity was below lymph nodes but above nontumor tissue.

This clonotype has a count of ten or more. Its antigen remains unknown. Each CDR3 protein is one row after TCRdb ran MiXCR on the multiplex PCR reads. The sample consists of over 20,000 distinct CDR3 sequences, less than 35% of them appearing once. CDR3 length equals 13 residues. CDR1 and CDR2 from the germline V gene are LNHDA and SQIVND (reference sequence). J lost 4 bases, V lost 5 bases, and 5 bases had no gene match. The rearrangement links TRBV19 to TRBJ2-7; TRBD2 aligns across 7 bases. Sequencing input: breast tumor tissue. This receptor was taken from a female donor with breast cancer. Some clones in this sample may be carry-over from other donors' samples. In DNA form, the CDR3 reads TGTGCCAGTAGTCCGGGAGGCGGGTACGAGCAGTACTTC. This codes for CASSPGGGYEQYF.